This T cell receptor beta chain was recovered during a study of T cell responses to AZD1222 COVID-19 vaccine. The CDR3 is 15 residues long. With 4 bases removed from V and 2 bases from J, the gap between germline ends came to 13 bases. CDR1 is LGHDT and CDR2 is YNNKEL in the germline V gene (reference sequence). TCRdb's table, derived via immunoSEQ multiplex PCR, lists solely in-frame clones and lacks some. The data show approximately 100,000 clones, around nine tenths seen once. Material: peripheral blood, obtained 28 days after the second AZD1222 dose. The chain combines TRBV3-1 (or the pseudogene TRBV3-2) with TRBJ2-3, with D possibly TRBD1 on 7 matching bases. This clonotype originated in an adult who received the AZD1222 COVID-19 vaccine. CDR3 amino acids: CASSRQGLPTDTQYF. The CDR3 DNA reads as TGTGCCAGCAGCCGACAGGGACTCCCCACAGATACGCAGTATTTT.